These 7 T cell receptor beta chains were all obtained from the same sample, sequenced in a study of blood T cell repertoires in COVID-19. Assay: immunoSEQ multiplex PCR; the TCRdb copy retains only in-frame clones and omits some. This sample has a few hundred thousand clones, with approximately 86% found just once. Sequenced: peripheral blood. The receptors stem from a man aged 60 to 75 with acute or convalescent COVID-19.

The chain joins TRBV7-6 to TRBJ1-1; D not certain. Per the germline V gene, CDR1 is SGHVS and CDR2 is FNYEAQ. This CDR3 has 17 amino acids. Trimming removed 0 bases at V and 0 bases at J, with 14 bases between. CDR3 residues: CASSLAIRGRVNTEAFF. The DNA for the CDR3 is TGTGCCAGCAGCTTAGCGATCCGAGGGAGGGTGAACACTGAAGCTTTCTTT.

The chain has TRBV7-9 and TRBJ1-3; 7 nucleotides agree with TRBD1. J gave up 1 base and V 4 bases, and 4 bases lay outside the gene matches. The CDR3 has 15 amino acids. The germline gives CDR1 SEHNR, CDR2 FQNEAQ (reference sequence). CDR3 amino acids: CASSYRGLSGNTIYF. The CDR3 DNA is TGTGCCAGCAGCTACAGGGGTCTGTCTGGAAACACCATATATTTT.

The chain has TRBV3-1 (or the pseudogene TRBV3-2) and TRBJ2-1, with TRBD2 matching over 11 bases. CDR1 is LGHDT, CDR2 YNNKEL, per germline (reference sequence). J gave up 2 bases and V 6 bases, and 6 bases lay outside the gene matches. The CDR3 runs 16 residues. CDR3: CASSPFSGGAYNEQFF. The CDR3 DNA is TGTGCCAGCAGTCCCTTTAGCGGGGGGGCCTACAATGAGCAGTTCTTC.

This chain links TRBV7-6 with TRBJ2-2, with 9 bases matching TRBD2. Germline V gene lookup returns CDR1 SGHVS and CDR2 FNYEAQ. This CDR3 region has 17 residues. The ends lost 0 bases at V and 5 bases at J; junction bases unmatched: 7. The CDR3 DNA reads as TGTGCCAGCAGCTTAGCGCAAGCGGGGGGCGGGACCGGGGAGCTGTTTTTT. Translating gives CASSLAQAGGGTGELFF.

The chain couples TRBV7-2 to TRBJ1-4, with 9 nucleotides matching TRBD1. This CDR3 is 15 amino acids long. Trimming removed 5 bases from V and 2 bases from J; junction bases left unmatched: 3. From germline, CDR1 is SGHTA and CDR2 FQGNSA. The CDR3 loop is CASSRTGATNEKLFF. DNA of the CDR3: TGTGCCAGCAGCCGGACAGGGGCCACTAATGAAAAACTGTTTTTT.

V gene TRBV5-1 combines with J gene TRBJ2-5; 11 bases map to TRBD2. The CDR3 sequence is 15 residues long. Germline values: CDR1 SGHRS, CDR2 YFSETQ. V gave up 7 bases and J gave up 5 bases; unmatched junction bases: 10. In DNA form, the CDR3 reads TGCGCCAGCCTTAGCGGGGGGGCTGGGTCTGAGACCCAGTACTTC. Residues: CASLSGGAGSETQYF. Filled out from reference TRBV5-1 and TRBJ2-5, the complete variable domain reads KAGVTQTPRYLIKTRGQQVTLSCSPISGHRSVSWYQQTPGQGLQFLFEYFSETQRNKGNFPGRFSGRQFSNSRSEMNVSTLELGDSALYLCASLSGGAGSETQYFGPGTRLLVL.

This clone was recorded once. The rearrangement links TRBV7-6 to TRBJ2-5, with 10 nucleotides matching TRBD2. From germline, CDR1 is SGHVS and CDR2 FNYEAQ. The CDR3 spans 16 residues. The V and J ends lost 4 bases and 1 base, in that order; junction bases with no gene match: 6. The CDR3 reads CASSSLAGGGQETQYF. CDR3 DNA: TGTGCCAGCAGCTCTTTAGCGGGGGGTGGCCAAGAGACCCAGTACTTC.